Reported below is one TCR beta chain. Repertoires were generated with immunoSEQ multiplex PCR, while TCRdb's copy carries only in-frame clones and drops some. The sample has 70,000 or so clones, roughly 84% seen once. The data are from a study of OX40 agonist ivuxolimab in advanced cancers. V shed 6 bases, J shed 5 bases, and the junction held 5 bases outside the gene matches. The germline V gene has CDR1 ENHRY and CDR2 SYGVKD. This CDR3 is 14 amino acids long. This specimen consisted of CD4+ or CD8+ T cells sorted from blood, obtained in a trial of the OX40 agonist ivuxolimab. This chain links TRBV10-3 with TRBJ2-1, with 9 positions matching TRBD2. This TCR derives from an adult with an advanced solid tumor such as melanoma, head and neck, liver or kidney cancer. CDR3 amino acids: CAIRPGLANNEQFF. The CDR3 bases are TGTGCCATCAGGCCGGGACTAGCAAACAATGAGCAGTTCTTC.